This T cell receptor (beta chain) was identified in a study of T cell changes during pregnancy in multiple sclerosis. Assay used: immunoSEQ multiplex PCR; TCRdb lists only in-frame clones, some missing. The table lists around 50,000 clones, approximately 93% of them singletons. Looked up from germline, CDR1 is MGHRA and CDR2 is YSYEKL. Losses at the gene ends were 0 bases for V and 4 bases for J; bases not matched to a gene: 2. The CDR3 contains 15 residues. This chain uses TRBV4-1 with TRBJ2-3; 9 bases fit TRBD2. This clonotype was sampled from a female donor with multiple sclerosis, enrolled in a pregnancy study. Sample: CD4+ T cells from peripheral blood mononuclear cells, taken in the first trimester of pregnancy. The CDR3 region is CASSQDGGGADTQYF. CDR3 nucleotides: TGCGCCAGCAGCCAAGATGGCGGGGGGGCAGATACGCAGTATTTT.